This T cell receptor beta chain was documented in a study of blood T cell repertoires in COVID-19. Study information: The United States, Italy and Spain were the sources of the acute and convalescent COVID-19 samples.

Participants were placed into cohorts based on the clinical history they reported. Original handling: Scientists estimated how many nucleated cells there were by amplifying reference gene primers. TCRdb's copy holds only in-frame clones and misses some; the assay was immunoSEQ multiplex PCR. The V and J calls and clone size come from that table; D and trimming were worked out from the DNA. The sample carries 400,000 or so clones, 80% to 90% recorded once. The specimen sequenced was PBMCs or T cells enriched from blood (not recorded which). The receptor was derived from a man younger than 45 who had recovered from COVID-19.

This CDR3 reads CATSRGSESSTEAFF. DNA of the CDR3: TGTGCCACCAGCAGAGGTTCCGAGTCATCCACTGAAGCTTTCTTT. The chain recombines TRBV15 with TRBJ1-1, with D unclear. V was pared by 1 base and J by 4 bases, with 13 bases between. CDR1 and CDR2 from the germline V gene are LNHNV and YYDKDF (reference sequence). The CDR3 runs 15 residues.